A selection of T cell receptor beta chains follows, all from one sample in a study of OX40 agonist ivuxolimab in advanced cancers. Data came from immunoSEQ multiplex PCR; TCRdb stores just in-frame clones and leaves some out. This sample carries about 19,000 clones, 85% to 90% of them seen once, and the ten largest clones take 40% to 55%. The sequencing here drew on CD4+ or CD8+ T cells sorted from blood, taken in a trial of the OX40 agonist ivuxolimab. These receptors all come from an adult with an advanced solid tumor such as melanoma, head and neck, liver or kidney cancer. Each CDR3 is given with its conserved first and last residue. D genes are given only for firm matches. Clone size is given for some rows only: seen once, a few or many times, or a class if the clone is expanded.

>-|-|TRBJ2-1|TRBV27|14
TGTGCCAGCAGTTTATCCGGGCCGCACAATGAGCAGTTCTTC
CASSLSGPHNEQFF
>-|-|TRBJ2-1|TRBV7-6|15
TGTGCCAGCAGCTTAGATGGCGGCTACTACAATGAGCAGTTCTTC
CASSLDGGYYNEQFF
>-|-|TRBJ2-7|TRBV28|14
TGTGCCAGCAGTTTAGTACAGGCGAGGAACGAGCAGTACTTC
CASSLVQARNEQYF
>TRBD2|-|TRBJ2-1|TRBV2|13
TGTGCCAGCGGGACTAGCGGATACAATGAGCAGTTCTTC
CASGTSGYNEQFF
>-|-|TRBJ1-1|TRBV6-5|15
TGTGCCAGCAGTTACTCCCAGGGATCGAACACTGAAGCTTTCTTT
CASSYSQGSNTEAFF
>TRBD2|-|TRBJ2-1|TRBV7-3|17
TGTGCCAGCAGCTTAAAGGGACTAGCGGGAGGGGATAATGAGCAGTTCTTC
CASSLKGLAGGDNEQFF
>-|-|TRBJ2-1|TRBV27|13
TGTGCCAGCAGTCTCCTCGGGGGTCGGGAGCAGTTCTTC
CASSLLGGREQFF
>-|-|TRBJ1-5|TRBV10-1|12
TGCGCCAGCAGTGAGACGGGCTCGCCCCAGCATTTT
CASSETGSPQHF
>-|-|TRBJ1-4|TRBV18|14
TGTGCCAGCTCACCAAGTGCCGGGGACGAAAAACTGTTTTTT
CASSPSAGDEKLFF
>-|once|TRBJ1-4|TRBV2|14
TGTGCCAGCACCCCGACAGTATATAATGAAAAACTGTTTTTT
CASTPTVYNEKLFF
>TRBD2|-|TRBJ2-1|TRBV9|15
TGTGCCAGCAGCGCCGGGACTAGCGGCTACAATGAGCAGTTCTTC
CASSAGTSGYNEQFF
>TRBD2|-|TRBJ2-3|TRBV9|19
TGTGCCAGCAGCGTCCCGTCCGGGACTAGCGGGAGAGGTCCAGATACGCAGTATTTT
CASSVPSGTSGRGPDTQYF
>-|-|TRBJ2-7|TRBV5-4|14
TGTGCCAGCAGCTTCGGATCGGGTAGCTACGAGCAGTACTTC
CASSFGSGSYEQYF
>TRBD2|-|TRBJ2-1|TRBV4-3|15
TGCGCCAGCAGCCCAACTAGCGGATCCTACAATGAGCAGTTCTTC
CASSPTSGSYNEQFF